The T cell receptor beta chain under discussion was sequenced for a study of T-cell reconstitution after alpha-beta-depleted transplantation in children. Study observations and caveats: Several hundred graft clones that had expanded were reportedly the source of alpha-beta T cells about two months after transplant.

The germline CDR1 and CDR2 sequences are MNHNS and SASEGT. The V and J ends lost 5 bases and 6 bases, in that order; junction bases with no gene match: 9. The CDR3 is 17 residues long. Unique molecular identifiers featured in how the TCRbeta library was prepared. TCRdb analysed the PCR reads with MiXCR anew, one entry per CDR3 protein. The repertoire holds around 440,000 distinct CDR3 sequences, 15% to 20% seen once, with under 30% in the top ten. In its sample, this clonotype was seen a few times. Its antigen is not known. This receptor was obtained from a boy younger than two who had a stem cell transplant for Wiskott-Aldrich syndrome, so the T cells may come from the graft donor. The V gene is TRBV6-1, the J gene TRBJ2-1; 14 bases map to TRBD2. The source was PBMCs, mostly from graft donor cells, collected 360 days after TCRalphabeta/CD19-depleted stem cell transplant. In nucleotides, the CDR3 is TGTGCCAGCAGTCCCCGACTAGCGGGAGGGCTGGGCAATGAGCAGTTCTTC. It translates to CASSPRLAGGLGNEQFF.